This note documents a single T cell receptor beta chain sequence. The sample comes from a study of blood T cell repertoires in COVID-19. The germline gives CDR1 ENHRY, CDR2 SYGVKD. This CDR3 spans 17 amino acids. The junction had 9 bases not matched to a gene; V was cut back by 4 bases and J by 0 bases. Only in-frame clones appear in the TCRdb table, and some are missing; sequencing was by immunoSEQ multiplex PCR. The sample includes 280,000 or so clones, 90% of them seen just once. The chain carries TRBV10-3 and TRBJ2-4, with 7 positions matching TRBD2. Material: PBMCs or T cells enriched from blood (not recorded which). This sequence was found in a woman under 30 with acute COVID-19. The CDR3 protein is CAISGEGGPLAKNIQYF. As DNA, the CDR3 is TGTGCCATCAGTGGGGAGGGAGGACCTCTAGCCAAAAACATTCAGTACTTC.